This T cell receptor beta chain was identified during a study of shared clonotypes between healthy human individuals (dated by TCRdb to 2018 to 2020). At the level of the whole study: The cohort included a few men and a couple of women between 18 and 49 years of age. For each donor, CD4 naive and CD4 memory were each run on three plates, CD8 naive on two plates, and CD8 memory on one plate. To estimate repertoire size and how much clonotype sharing occurs between individuals, the study deeply sequenced the blood TCR repertoires of five healthy adults. Different laboratories and diverse techniques were used to prepare libraries and sequence TCR repertoires, to increase sequencing depth and limit assay-specific biases. Each donor's leukapheresis produced roughly between roughly 0.9 and 8.9 billion PBMCs.

Using the deep immunoSEQ assay, TCR CDR3 regions were amplified from genomic DNA by multiplex PCR. Extracted genomic DNA from each cell subset was distributed evenly across all wells of several immunoSEQ 96-well plates, and each plate was treated as a replicate. For sorted subsets, each replicate PCR was loaded with about 0.2 ug genomic DNA, equivalent to 30,000 or so T cell genomes. Purified libraries were measured with a Qubit 3.0 fluorometer, size-checked on a Bioanalyzer 2100, and measured again with the KAPA Library Quantification kit. Every immunoSEQ 96-well plate was sequenced on a dedicated single-read 150-cycle Illumina NextSeq 550 flow cell. From the authors' description of their analysis: Because the immunoSEQ output included only junctional sequences and no quality scores, the filtering could not be the same as the filtering used for full-length reads. To assign V/J genes and CDR3, sequences were annotated using PyIR, a Python wrapper for IgBLAST v1.9, with IMGT germline references. Reads were removed for weak V/J assignments (E-value above 1e-6), missing CDR3, stop codons, out-of-frame junctions, or ambiguous translated residues. V3J clonotypes were defined as sequences sharing the same inferred V gene, J gene, and CDR3 amino acid sequence. Percentage overlap between repertoires was calculated by dividing the number of shared unique clonotypes by the size of the smaller repertoire. Repertoire richness was assessed with RTK rarefaction, the Chao1 estimator, and Recon v2.1 estimates of unobserved clonotypes. OLGA was used to compute generation probabilities for all TCRbeta clonotypes that the gDNA method yielded from a handful of donors. Here the immuneACCESS table is served through TCRdb, limited to in-frame sequences with V and J called. Missing clones are a known gap in these copies; in checked studies unresolved V genes cover under half, and the rest lacks a known reason. V and J calls and clone size are those listed in that table; D and trimming were worked out from the DNA. Recorded for this sample are 2 million to 3 million clones; 85% to 95% of them occurred a single time. Around 0.14% of the sample is held by the ten biggest clonotypes.

The donors were healthy, HIV-negative adults who had no recently reported acute infections or vaccinations. All donors were Caucasian adults living in Nashville, Tennessee, USA. CD4+ T cells were enriched through magnetic negative selection, after which naive cells were positively selected on CD45RA and the remaining negative fraction served as the memory subset. Blood was obtained by leukapheresis, after which PBMCs were separated by Ficoll-Histopaque density gradient centrifugation and cryopreserved in liquid nitrogen vapor phase. Analytical flow cytometry was used to check the purity and quantity of each magnetically sorted T cell population. From each sorted fraction, genomic DNA was isolated and quantified by UV absorbance on a Nanodrop 2000c. Turning to this clone: Its specific antigen is unknown. Base qualities are missing; no much larger clone stands one base away.

The research as a whole found: Incomplete sequencing was indicated by rarefaction of sorted-subset datasets, despite the large sequencing depth. Larger estimated clonotype richness was generally found for naive subsets than for memory subsets. Pairwise subsampling led to the expectation that sequencing depth would affect the degree of clonotype sharing among donors. Only blood was sampled, and tissue TCR repertoires likely differ from those in blood. Because the study included a small number of donors, the genetic and exposure-history diversity represented was limited. Across four donors, around 5.4% of naive CD4, 3.5% of naive CD8, 2% to 2.5% of memory CD4, and about 0.4% of memory CD8 clonotypes were shared. Clonotypes shared by all four sorted-subset donors showed higher generation probabilities than non-shared clonotypes.

The germline V gene gives CDR1 as SGHNT and CDR2 as YENEEA. Counted from cysteine to phenylalanine, this CDR3 has 14 amino acids. Of all the DNA, just the CDR3 is kept, 42 bases in frame from base 1. The V and J ends are trimmed by 4 bases and 2 bases, leaving 8 bases between them. Material: naive CD4+ T cells sorted from blood. The label giving this sample's cell subset or site can be read as: CD45RA+ positively selected. The TCR was taken from a man between 18 and 29 years old in good health. The V and J segments used are TRBV11-3 and TRBJ2-2; TRBD1 might be the D gene, on 5 matching bases. At the DNA level, the sequence is TGTGCCAGCAGCTACGACAGAAACACCGGGGAGCTGTTTTTT. Translated, it reads CASSYDRNTGELFF.